The present TCR beta chain was sequenced within a study of blood T cell repertoires in COVID-19. Study as a whole: Material from acute and convalescent COVID-19 was sourced from the United States, Italy and Spain.

Per the original methods: Reference gene primer amplification in the assay estimated nucleated cell counts. TCRdb keeps only in-frame clones here, not all; method: immunoSEQ multiplex PCR. V and J calls and clone size are copied from that table; D and trimming were computed from the DNA. The data hold nearly 80,000 clones, with around 80% observed a single time. This CDR3 has 13 residues. Germline V lookup: CDR1 MNHEY, CDR2 SVGAGI. V was shortened by 6 bases and J by 5 bases, with 13 bases between the two germline ends. The sequenced sample was peripheral blood. The chain has TRBV6-5 and TRBJ1-2; the D gene is possibly TRBD1 (5 bases). The origin of this receptor is a woman in her seventies with acute or convalescent COVID-19. The CDR3 DNA is TGTGCCAGCAGAGGGGCCACTCTTTATGGCTACACCTTC. Translation: CASRGATLYGYTF.